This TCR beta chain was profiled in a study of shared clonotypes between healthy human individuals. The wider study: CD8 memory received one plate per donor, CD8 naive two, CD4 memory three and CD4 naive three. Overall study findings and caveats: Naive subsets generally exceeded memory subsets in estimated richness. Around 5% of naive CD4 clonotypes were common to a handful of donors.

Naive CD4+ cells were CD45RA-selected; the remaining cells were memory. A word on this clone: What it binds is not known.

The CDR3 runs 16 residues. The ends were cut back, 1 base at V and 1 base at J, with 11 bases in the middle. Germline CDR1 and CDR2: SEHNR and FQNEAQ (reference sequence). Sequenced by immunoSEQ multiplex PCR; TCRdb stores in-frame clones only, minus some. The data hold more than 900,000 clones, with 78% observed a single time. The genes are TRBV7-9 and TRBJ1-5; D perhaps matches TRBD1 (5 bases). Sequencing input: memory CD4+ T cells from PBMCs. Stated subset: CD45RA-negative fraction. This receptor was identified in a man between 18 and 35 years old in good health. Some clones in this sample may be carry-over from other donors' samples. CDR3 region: CASSLGQGSSNQPQHF. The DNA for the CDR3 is TGTGCCAGCAGCTTAGGTCAGGGCTCGAGCAATCAGCCCCAGCATTTT.